Below are 7 T cell receptor beta chains sequenced from a single sample in a study of vaccination effects on CD4 cells after COVID-19. Antigen-specific CD4+ T cell clonotypes were called by their expansion after viral peptide-pool culture in ViraFEST. Culturing for roughly 10 days preceded CD4+ T cell isolation. Having tested negative for nucleocapsid antibodies, the vaccine recipients showed no prior SARS-CoV-2 infection. Libraries were prepared by immunoSEQ multiplex PCR; TCRdb keeps only in-frame clonotypes and omits some of them. The sample shows tens of thousands of clones, more than 70% of them seen only once. These receptors are not linked to any known antigen. Material: CD4+ T cells from PBMCs cultured with HCoV-NL63 spike peptides, obtained before COVID-19 vaccination. These receptor sequences come from a human donor who received a COVID-19 vaccine.

This sequence joins TRBV6-5 and TRBJ1-1; D unclear. The CDR3 length is 15 residues. Looked up from germline, CDR1 is MNHEY and CDR2 is SVGAGI. Trimming left V 0 bases short and J 1 base short, with 9 bases between. CDR3 sequence: CASSYSSDKNTEAFF. The CDR3 nucleotides are TGTGCCAGCAGTTACTCTTCAGATAAGAACACTGAAGCTTTCTTT.

The J gene is TRBJ2-1, the V gene TRBV5-1; TRBD2 might be the D (6 bases). Trimming took off 3 bases at V and 6 bases at J, with 10 bases between the two ends. There are 13 residues in the CDR3. Germline V gene data show CDR1 as SGHRS and CDR2 as YFSETQ. The CDR3 loop reads CASSSLASNEQFF. CDR3 DNA sequence: TGCGCCAGCAGCTCCCTAGCGAGCAATGAGCAGTTCTTC.

The chain links TRBV7-9 to TRBJ1-4; maybe TRBD1 (5 bases). CDR1 is SEHNR, CDR2 FQNEAQ, per germline (reference sequence). V was pared by 5 bases and J by 4 bases, with 26 bases between. The CDR3 is made up of 19 amino acids. The CDR3 region has the DNA TGTGCCAGCAGCCTCCGAAGGGAGGGGTGGTCGGGTCGTAATGAAAAACTGTTTTTT. Translated: CASSLRREGWSGRNEKLFF.

This clone was observed a handful of times. This chain uses TRBV2 with TRBJ2-7; D gene uncertain. The CDR3 consists of 12 residues. V gave up 3 bases and J gave up 2 bases, with 5 bases separating them. Germline assignment: CDR1 SNHLY and CDR2 FYNNEI. CDR3 residues: CASSDMTYEQYV. The CDR3 nucleotides read TGTGCCAGCAGTGATATGACCTACGAGCAGTACGTC.

The CDR3 sequence is CASSLYYGGPNEQFF. Written as DNA, the CDR3 is TGCGCCAGCAGCTTGTATTATGGGGGGCCGAATGAGCAGTTCTTC. The genes are TRBV5-1 and TRBJ2-1, with D perhaps TRBD1 or TRBD2 (6 bases each). The CDR3 is 15 amino acids. Germline loops: CDR1 SGHRS, CDR2 YFSETQ. V lost 1 base and J 7 bases, leaving 15 bases between the germline ends.

J is TRBJ1-6 and V is TRBV6-1; TRBD1 agrees at 8 bases. This CDR3 spans 20 amino acids. The junction had 13 bases not matched to a gene; V was cut back by 3 bases and J by 0 bases. CDR1 and CDR2 (germline): MNHNS, SASEGT. CDR3 bases: TGTGCCAGCAGTGATTTGGCGGGTTCAGGGGGCCTCTCCTATAATTCACCCCTCCACTTT. Its protein product is CASSDLAGSGGLSYNSPLHF.

The V call is TRBV7-8, the J call TRBJ1-2; D ambiguous. V shed 11 bases and J shed 8 bases, with 24 bases lying between them. The germline V gene has CDR1 SGHVS and CDR2 FQNEAQ. This CDR3 is 14 amino acids long. The DNA of the CDR3 is TGTGCCTCTCATAGGCCGGGAGAAGAGAGCGGCTACACCTTC. Its protein is CASHRPGEESGYTF.